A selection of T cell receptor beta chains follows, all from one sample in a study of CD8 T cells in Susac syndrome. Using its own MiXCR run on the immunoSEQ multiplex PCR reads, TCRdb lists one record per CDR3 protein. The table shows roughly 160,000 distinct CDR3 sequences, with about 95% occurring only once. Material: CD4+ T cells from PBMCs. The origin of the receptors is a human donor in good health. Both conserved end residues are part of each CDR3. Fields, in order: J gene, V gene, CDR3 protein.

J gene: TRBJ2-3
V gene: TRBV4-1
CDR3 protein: CASSQVGQKLTDTQYF

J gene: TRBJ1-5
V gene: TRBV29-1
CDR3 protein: CSARLDGFNQPQHF

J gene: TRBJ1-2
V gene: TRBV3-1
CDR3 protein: CASSAGTYGYTF

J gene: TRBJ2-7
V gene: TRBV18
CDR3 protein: CASSAGQGVYEQYF

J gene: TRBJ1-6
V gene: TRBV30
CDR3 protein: CAWSVRGASSSYNSPLHF

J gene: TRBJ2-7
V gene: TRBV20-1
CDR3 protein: CSAHLGYEQYF

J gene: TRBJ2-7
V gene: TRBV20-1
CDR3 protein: CSAGTPGGEQYF

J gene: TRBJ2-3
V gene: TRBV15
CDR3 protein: CATSRGGTDTQYF

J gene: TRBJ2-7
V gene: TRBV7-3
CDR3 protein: CASSRSGLSSSYEQYF

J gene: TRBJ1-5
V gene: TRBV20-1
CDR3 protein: CSAVWGSGRNQPQHF

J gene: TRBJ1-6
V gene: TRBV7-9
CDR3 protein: CASSAGQAGISPLHF

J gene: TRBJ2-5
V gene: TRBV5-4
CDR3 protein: CASSLGLTETQYF

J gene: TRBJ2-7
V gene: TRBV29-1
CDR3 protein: CSVLRQGNYEQYF

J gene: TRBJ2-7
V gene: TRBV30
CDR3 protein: CAWDGTGTGYEQYF

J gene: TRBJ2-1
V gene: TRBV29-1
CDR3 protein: CSVVPTSGGYNEQFF

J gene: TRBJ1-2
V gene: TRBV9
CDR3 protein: CASSKRDRENDGYTF

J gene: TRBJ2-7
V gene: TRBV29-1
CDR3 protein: CSVNSGYGSYEQYF

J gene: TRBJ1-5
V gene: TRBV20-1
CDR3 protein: CSARDALKGNQPQHF

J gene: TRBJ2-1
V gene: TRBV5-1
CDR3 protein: CASSPGTKLFF

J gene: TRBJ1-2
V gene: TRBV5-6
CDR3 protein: CASSQTLNYGYTF

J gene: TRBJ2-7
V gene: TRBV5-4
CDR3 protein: CASSRGYYEQYF

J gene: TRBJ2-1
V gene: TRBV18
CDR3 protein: CASSPTGQGVAEQFF

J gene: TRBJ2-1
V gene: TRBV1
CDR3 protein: CTRGLGGQQFF

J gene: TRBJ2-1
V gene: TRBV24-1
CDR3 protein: CATSDFSSMSNEQFF

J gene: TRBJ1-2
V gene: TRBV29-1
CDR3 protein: CSVPLAGPNYGYTF

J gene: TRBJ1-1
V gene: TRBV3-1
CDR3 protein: CASSMGRLEAFF

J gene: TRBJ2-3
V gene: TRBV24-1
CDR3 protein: CATSDPSGGITDTQYF

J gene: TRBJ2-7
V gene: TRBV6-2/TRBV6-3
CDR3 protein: CASSPPGTGENEQYF

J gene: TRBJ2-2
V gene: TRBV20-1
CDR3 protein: CSARDSGVTGELFF

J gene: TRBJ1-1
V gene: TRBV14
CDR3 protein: CASSRGQGGETEAFF

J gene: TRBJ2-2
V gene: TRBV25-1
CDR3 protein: CASSERYTGELFF

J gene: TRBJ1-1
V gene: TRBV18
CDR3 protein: CASLIQMNTEAFF

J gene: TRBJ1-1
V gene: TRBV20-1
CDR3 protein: CSARDARRLTEAFF

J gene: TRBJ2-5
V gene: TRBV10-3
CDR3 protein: CATRDDQETQYF

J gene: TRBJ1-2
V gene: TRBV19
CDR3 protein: CASSIQGRNYGYTF

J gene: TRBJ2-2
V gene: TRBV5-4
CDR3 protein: CASSLDRTTGELFF

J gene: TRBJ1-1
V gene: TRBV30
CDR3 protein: CAWSQRAAEAFF

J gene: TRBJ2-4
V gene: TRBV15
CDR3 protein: CATSRESLQTIQYF

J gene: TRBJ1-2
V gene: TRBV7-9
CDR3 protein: CASSLLRDRDYTF

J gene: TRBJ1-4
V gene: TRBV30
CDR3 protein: CAWSYRSNEKLFF

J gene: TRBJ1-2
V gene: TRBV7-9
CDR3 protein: CASSQEPGQHYGYTF

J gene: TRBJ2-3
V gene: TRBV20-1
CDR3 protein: CSARDFGTDTQYF

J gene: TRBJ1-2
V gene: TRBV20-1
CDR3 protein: CSASETGYNYGYTF

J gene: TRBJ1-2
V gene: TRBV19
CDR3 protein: CASSEGLWGYGYTF

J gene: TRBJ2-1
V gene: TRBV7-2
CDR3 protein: CASSKGVGLAQFF

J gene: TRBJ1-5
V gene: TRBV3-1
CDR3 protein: CASSQETGDHQPQHF

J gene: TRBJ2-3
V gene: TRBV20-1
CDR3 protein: CSASTAGDTDTQYF

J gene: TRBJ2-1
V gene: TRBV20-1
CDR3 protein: CSAAGQVYNEQFF

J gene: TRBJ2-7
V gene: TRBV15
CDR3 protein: CATSRGHSYEQYF

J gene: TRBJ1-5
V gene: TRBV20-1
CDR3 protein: CSARDRRDGNQPQHF

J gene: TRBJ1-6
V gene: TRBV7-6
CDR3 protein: CASSLRQGNSSPLHF

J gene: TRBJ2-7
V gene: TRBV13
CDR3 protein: CASSLTSPYEQYF

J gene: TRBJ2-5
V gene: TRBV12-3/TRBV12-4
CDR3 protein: CASSFNSQETQYF

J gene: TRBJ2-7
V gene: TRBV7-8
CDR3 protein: CASSALRDGGTYEQYF

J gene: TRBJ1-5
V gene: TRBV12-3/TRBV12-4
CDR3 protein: CASRTSGGNQPQHF

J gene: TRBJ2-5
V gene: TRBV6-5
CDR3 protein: CASSYRLQETQYF

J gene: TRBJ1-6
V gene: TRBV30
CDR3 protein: CAWRLGAGSYNSPLHF

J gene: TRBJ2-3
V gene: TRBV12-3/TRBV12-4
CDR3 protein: CASSLKWDGWLGTDTQYF

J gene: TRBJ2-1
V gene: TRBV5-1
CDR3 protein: CASSGGTAYNEQFF

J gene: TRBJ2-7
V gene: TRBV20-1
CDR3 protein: CSASATSGRKRDEQYF